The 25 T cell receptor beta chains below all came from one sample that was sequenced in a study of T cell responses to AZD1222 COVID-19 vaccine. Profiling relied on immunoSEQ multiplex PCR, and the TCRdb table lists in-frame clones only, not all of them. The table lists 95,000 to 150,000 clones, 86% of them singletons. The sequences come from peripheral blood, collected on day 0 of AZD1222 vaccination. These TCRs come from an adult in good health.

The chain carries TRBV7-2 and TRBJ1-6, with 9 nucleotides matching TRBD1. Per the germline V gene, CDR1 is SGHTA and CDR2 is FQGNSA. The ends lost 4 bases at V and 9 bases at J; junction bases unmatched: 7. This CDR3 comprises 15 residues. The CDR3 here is CASSSDRGRRSPLHF. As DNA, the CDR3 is TGTGCCAGCAGCTCGGACAGGGGTAGACGTTCACCCCTCCACTTT.

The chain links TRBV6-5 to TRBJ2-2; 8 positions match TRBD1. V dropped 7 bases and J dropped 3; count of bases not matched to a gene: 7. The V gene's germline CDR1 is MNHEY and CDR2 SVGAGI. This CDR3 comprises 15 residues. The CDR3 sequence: CASILGTGYTGELFF. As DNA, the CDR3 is TGTGCCAGCATCCTCGGGACAGGTTACACCGGGGAGCTGTTTTTT.

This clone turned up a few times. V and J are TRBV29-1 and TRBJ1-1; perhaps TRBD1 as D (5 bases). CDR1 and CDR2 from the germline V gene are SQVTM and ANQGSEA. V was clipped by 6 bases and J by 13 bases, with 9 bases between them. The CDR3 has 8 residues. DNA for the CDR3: TGCAGCGTCCGGGGCGGTTTCTTT. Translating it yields CSVRGGFF.

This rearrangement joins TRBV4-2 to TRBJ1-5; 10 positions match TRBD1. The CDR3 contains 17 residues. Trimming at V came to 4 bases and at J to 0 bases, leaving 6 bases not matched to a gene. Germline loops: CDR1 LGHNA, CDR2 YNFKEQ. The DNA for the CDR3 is TGTGCCAGCAGCCTCGGGGACAGGGGACGTAGCAATCAGCCCCAGCATTTT. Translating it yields CASSLGDRGRSNQPQHF.

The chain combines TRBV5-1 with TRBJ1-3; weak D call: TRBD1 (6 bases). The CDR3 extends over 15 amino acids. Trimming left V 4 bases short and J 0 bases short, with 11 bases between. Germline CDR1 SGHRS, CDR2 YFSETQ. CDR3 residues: CASSITGPSGNTIYF. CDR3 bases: TGCGCCAGCAGCATAACAGGGCCCTCTGGAAACACCATATATTTT.

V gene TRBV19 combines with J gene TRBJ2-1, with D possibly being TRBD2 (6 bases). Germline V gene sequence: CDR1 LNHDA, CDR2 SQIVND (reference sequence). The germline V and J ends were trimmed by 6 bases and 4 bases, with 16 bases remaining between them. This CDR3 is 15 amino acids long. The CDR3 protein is CASSLSGFDYNEQFF. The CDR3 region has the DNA TGTGCCAGTAGCCTTAGCGGCTTTGATTACAATGAGCAGTTCTTC.

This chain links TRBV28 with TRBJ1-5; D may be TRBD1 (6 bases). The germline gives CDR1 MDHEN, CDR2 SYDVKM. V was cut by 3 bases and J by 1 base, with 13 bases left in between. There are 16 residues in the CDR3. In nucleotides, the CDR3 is TGTGCCAGCAGTTTGTACAGGGCTGCAAGCAATCAGCCCCAGCATTTT. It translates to CASSLYRAASNQPQHF.

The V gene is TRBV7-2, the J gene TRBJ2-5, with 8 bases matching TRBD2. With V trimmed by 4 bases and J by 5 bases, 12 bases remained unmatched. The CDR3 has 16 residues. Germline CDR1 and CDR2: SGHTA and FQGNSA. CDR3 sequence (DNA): TGTGCCAGCAGCTCTATAGAGGGGCGCGGGAGGGAGACCCAGTACTTC. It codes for CASSSIEGRGRETQYF.

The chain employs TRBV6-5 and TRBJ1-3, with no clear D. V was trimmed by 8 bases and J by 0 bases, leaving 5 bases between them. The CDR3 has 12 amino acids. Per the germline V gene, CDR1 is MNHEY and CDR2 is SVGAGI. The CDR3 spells CASASSGNTIYF. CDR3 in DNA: TGTGCCAGCGCGAGCTCTGGAAACACCATATATTTT.

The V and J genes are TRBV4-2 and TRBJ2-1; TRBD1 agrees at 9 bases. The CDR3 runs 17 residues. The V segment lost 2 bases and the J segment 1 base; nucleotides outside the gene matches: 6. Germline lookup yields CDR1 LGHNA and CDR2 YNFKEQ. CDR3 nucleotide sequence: TGTGCCAGCAGCCAACGGACCGGGACAGGGTCCTACAATGAGCAGTTCTTC. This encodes CASSQRTGTGSYNEQFF.

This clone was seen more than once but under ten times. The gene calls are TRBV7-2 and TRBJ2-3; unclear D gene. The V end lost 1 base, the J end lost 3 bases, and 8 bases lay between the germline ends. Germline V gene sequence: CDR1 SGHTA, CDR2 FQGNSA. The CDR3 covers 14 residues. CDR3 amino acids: CASSLDPQTDTQYF. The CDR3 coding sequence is TGTGCCAGCAGCTTAGACCCTCAAACAGATACGCAGTATTTT.

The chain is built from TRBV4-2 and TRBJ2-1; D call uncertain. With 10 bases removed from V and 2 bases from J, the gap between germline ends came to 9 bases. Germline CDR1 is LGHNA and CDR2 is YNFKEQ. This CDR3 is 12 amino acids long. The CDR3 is CAIPPTYNEQFF. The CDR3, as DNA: TGTGCCATCCCACCAACCTACAATGAGCAGTTCTTC.

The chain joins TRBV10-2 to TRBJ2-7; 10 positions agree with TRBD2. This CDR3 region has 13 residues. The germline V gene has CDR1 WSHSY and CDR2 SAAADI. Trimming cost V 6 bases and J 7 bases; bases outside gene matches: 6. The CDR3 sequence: CASRLAGMGEQYF. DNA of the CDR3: TGCGCCAGCAGACTAGCGGGAATGGGGGAGCAGTACTTC.

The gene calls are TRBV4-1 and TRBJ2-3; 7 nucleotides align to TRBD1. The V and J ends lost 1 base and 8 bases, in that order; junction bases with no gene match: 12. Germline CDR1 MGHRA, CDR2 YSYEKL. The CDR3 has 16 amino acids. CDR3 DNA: TGCGCCAGCAGCCAAGCCCAGACAGGGCCACTGGGTACGCAGTATTTT. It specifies CASSQAQTGPLGTQYF.

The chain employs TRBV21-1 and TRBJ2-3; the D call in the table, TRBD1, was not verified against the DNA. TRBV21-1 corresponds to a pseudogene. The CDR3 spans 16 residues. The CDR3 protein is CATLLPQGQTTDTQYF. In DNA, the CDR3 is TGTGCCACCCTGCTCCCCCAGGGACAGACGACAGATACGCAGTATTTT.

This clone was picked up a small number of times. The CDR3 sequence: CASRGLRGAKNIQYF. DNA for the CDR3: TGCGCCAGCAGGGGCTTGAGGGGGGCCAAAAACATTCAGTACTTC. The chain uses TRBV10-2 and TRBJ2-4; possible D gene TRBD1, 6 bases. The CDR3 has 15 amino acids. CDR1 is WSHSY, CDR2 SAAADI, per germline. The germline V and J ends were trimmed by 6 bases and 1 base, with 13 bases remaining between them.

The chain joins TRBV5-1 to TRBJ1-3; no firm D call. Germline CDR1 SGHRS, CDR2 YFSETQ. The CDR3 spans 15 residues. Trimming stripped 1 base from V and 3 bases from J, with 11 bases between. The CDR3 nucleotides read TGCGCCAGCAGCTTGTGGGGTTCAATTGGAAACACCATATATTTT. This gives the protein CASSLWGSIGNTIYF.

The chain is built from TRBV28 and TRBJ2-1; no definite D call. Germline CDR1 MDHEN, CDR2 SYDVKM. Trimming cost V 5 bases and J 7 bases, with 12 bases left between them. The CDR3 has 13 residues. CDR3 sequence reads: CASSIHSANEQFF. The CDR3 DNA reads TGTGCCAGCAGTATACACAGCGCTAATGAGCAGTTCTTC.

The CDR3 region has the DNA TGTGCCAGCAGTGAACGGCCGTTGAACACTGAAGCTTTCTTT. Amino acid sequence: CASSERPLNTEAFF. V is TRBV6-1 and J is TRBJ1-1; no clear D gene. The V end was cut by 2 bases, the J end by 0 bases, with 7 bases between. Germline CDR1 MNHNS, CDR2 SASEGT. The CDR3 extends over 14 amino acids.

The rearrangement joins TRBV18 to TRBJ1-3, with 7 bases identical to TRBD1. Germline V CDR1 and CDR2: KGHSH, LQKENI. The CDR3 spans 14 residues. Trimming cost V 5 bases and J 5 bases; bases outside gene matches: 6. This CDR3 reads CASSSGQSRNTIYF. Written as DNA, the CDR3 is TGTGCCAGCTCATCGGGACAGTCGAGAAACACCATATATTTT.

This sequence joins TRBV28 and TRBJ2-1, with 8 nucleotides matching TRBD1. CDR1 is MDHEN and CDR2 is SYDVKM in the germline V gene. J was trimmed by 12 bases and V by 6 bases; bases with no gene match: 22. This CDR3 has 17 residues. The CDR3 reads CASSLILPPDRENGQFF. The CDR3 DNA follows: TGTGCCAGCAGCCTAATCTTACCTCCGGACAGGGAGAACGGGCAGTTCTTC. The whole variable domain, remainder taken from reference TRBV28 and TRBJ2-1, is DVKVTQSSRYLVKRTGEKVFLECVQDMDHENMFWYRQDPGLGLRLIYFSYDVKMKEKGDIPEGYSVSREKKERFSLILESASTNQTSMYLCASSLILPPDRENGQFFGPGTRLTVL.

The CDR3 sequence is CASSFYYSSSGNTIYF. In DNA form, the CDR3 reads TGTGCCAGCAGTTTTTACTACTCGAGCTCTGGAAACACCATATATTTT. The gene calls are TRBV28 and TRBJ1-3; D is uncertain. Per germline, CDR1 MDHEN and CDR2 SYDVKM. V lost 3 bases and J 0 bases, leaving 12 bases between the germline ends. This CDR3 is built from 16 residues. The variable domain in full, completed from reference TRBV28 and TRBJ1-3, reads DVKVTQSSRYLVKRTGEKVFLECVQDMDHENMFWYRQDPGLGLRLIYFSYDVKMKEKGDIPEGYSVSREKKERFSLILESASTNQTSMYLCASSFYYSSSGNTIYFGEGSWLTVV.

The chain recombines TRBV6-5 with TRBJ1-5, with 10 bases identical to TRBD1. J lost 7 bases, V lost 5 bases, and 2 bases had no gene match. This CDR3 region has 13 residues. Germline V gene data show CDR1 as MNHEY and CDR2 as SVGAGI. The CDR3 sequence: CASSRDRGQPQHF. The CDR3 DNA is TGTGCCAGCAGTCGGGACAGGGGCCAGCCCCAGCATTTT.

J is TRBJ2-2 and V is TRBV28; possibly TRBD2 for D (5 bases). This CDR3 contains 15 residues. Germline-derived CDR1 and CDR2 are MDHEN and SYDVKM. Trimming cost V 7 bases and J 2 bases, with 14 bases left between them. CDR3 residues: CASTSGSANTGELFF. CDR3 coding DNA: TGTGCCAGCACCTCGGGTAGCGCAAACACCGGGGAGCTGTTTTTT.

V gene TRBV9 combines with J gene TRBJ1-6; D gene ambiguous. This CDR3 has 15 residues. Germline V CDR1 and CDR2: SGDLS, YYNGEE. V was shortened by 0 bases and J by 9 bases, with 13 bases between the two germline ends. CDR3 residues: CASSVEGTMGSPLHF. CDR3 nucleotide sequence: TGTGCCAGCAGCGTAGAGGGCACAATGGGTTCACCCCTCCACTTT.